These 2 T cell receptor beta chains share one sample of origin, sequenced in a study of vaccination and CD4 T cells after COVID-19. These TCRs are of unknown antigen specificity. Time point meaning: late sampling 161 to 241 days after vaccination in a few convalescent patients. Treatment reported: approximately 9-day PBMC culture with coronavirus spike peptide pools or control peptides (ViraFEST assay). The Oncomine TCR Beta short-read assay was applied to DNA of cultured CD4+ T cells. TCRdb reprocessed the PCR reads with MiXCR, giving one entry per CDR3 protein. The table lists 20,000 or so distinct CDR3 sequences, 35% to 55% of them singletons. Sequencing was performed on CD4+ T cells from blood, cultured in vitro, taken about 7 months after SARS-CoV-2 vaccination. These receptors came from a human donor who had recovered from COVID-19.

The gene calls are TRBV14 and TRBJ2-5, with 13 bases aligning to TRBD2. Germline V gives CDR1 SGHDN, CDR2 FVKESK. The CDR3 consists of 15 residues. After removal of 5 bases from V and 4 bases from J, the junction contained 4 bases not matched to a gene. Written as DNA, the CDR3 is TGTGCCAGCAGCTTCCGGACTAGCGGGAGAGAGACCCAGTACTTC. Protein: CASSFRTSGRETQYF.

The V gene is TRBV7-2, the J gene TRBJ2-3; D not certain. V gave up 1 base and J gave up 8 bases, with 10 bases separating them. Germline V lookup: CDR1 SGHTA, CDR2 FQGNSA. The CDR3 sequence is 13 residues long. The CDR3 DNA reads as TGTGCCAGCAGCTTAGGGTGGGGTGGTACGCAGTATTTT. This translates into CASSLGWGGTQYF. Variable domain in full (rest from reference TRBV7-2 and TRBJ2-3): GAGVSQSPSNKVTEKGKDVELRCDPISGHTALYWYRQSLGQGLEFLIYFQGNSAPDKSGLPSDRFSAERTGGSVSTLTIQRTQQEDSAVYLCASSLGWGGTQYFGPGTRLTVL.